The source of this T cell receptor beta chain is a study of blood T cells in healthy people across ages. The study's findings and limits: Long-lived and aged donors differed, with more naive CD4+ cells and higher diversity in the long-lived. As age increased, TCR beta diversity per million T cells fell in a roughly linear fashion.

Drawn from each donor were roughly 10 milliliters of peripheral blood. Next came a second PCR, run for 7 to 11 cycles, which used a sample-barcoded 5' primer along with a J-beta primer mix. TCRdb re-called the 5' RACE reads through MiXCR, storing one row per CDR3 protein. The repertoire holds 650,000 to 700,000 distinct CDR3 sequences, with 40% to 65% as singletons. About this clonotype: What it binds is unknown.

The sequence was collected from a woman aged 80 or older in good health. What was sequenced was blood.

DNA for the CDR3: TGTGCCAGCAGCCAAGGTGACCCCGAGACCCAGTACTTC. Encoded protein: CASSQGDPETQYF. The chain carries TRBV3-1 and TRBJ2-7, with no clear D. The DNA matches TRBJ2-5 better at its end, which makes the J call doubtful. Germline CDR1 and CDR2: LGHDT and YNNKEL (reference sequence). The CDR3 length is 13 residues.